Listed below are T cell receptor beta chains from one sample, sequenced in a study of T cell responses to AZD1222 COVID-19 vaccine. The repertoire was sequenced with immunoSEQ multiplex PCR; TCRdb's copy has only in-frame clones and lacks some. The sample has some 130,000 clones, roughly 90% seen once; the top ten hold just under 6.5%. The specimen was peripheral blood, collected on day 0 of AZD1222 vaccination. These receptors were collected from an adult in good health. The conserved cysteine and the conserved F or W are not part of the CDR3 here.

cdr3_aa	j_call	v_call
ASSLGRSGTGELF	TRBJ2-2	TRBV7-7
ASSQDISYGYT	TRBJ1-2	TRBV4-3
ASSRSRLNTEAF	TRBJ1-1	TRBV27
ASAKTHNNSPLH	TRBJ1-6	TRBV7-2
AWGRVNTEAF	TRBJ1-1	TRBV30
ASSLTGSHYEQY	TRBJ2-7	TRBV5-1
ASSPHPDRGDQPQH	TRBJ1-5	TRBV7-6
ASSHQARYGNEQF	TRBJ2-1	TRBV3-1/TRBV3-2
ASSFLAEQF	TRBJ2-1	TRBV12-3/TRBV12-4
ASSLVAGLNTEAF	TRBJ1-1	TRBV5-1
ASRAGEGTEAF	TRBJ1-1	TRBV3-1/TRBV3-2
ATSRDASYGYT	TRBJ1-2	TRBV15
ATSSRDRSGEQY	TRBJ2-7	TRBV15
ASSLADLNTEAF	TRBJ1-1	TRBV7-9
ASSQTPGSNEKLF	TRBJ1-4	TRBV3-1/TRBV3-2
ASIIAGGSYNEQF	TRBJ2-1	TRBV6-5
SAHGTGYTEAF	TRBJ1-1	TRBV29-1
ASSEEVIYTEAF	TRBJ1-1	TRBV2
ASSQGGGSNQPQH	TRBJ1-5	TRBV5-4
ASSGQGRTEAF	TRBJ1-1	TRBV6-5
AISESVRGSYGYT	TRBJ1-2	TRBV10-3
ASSLWSGSGRTYEQY	TRBJ2-7	TRBV7-2
AISGGERDGEKLF	TRBJ1-4	TRBV10-3
ASDRAGNTIY	TRBJ1-3	TRBV12-3/TRBV12-4
ASSWNGEAGGYT	TRBJ1-2	TRBV5-4
AWSVGGYEQY	TRBJ2-7	TRBV30
ASSLKTGTGTRGTEAF	TRBJ1-1	TRBV7-8
ASGPGLGGGAQETQY	TRBJ2-5	TRBV11-3
ASSSQTGGWLAF	TRBJ1-1	TRBV5-5
SVVLQNTGELF	TRBJ2-2	TRBV29-1
ASSVNQGMVGNTIY	TRBJ1-3	TRBV9
ASSQDSGPRGYT	TRBJ1-2	TRBV4-3
AWSHTTPRVGRPQH	TRBJ1-5	TRBV30
ASSLREATNYGYT	TRBJ1-2	TRBV7-2
ASMTGFEAF	TRBJ1-1	TRBV6-5